This T cell receptor (beta chain) was identified in a study of blood T cell repertoires in COVID-19. Study-wide background: COVID-19 samples, acute and convalescent, were from the United States, Italy and Spain. T cells, B-cell-depleted T cells, or PBMCs provided the cDNA or gDNA that served as material.

In the authors' methods: Estimation of nucleated cell counts relied on the amplification of reference gene primers. The protocol was immunoSEQ multiplex PCR, while the TCRdb copy is restricted to in-frame clones and leaves out a portion. V and J calls and clone size come straight from that table; D and trimming were deduced from the DNA. The sample shows about 200,000 clones, about 90% of them seen only once. The source material was peripheral blood. This receptor was obtained from a man between 60 and 70 years old with active or convalescent COVID-19.

The CDR3 sequence is CASSLQTGQETQYF. For the CDR3, the DNA is TGCGCCAGCAGCCTCCAGACAGGCCAAGAGACCCAGTACTTC. The chain has TRBV4-1 and TRBJ2-5, with a possible D match to TRBD1 (6 bases). This CDR3 contains 14 residues. CDR1 and CDR2 from the germline V gene are MGHRA and YSYEKL. Between the trimmed V and J ends, which lost 4 bases and 1 base, there was a span of 10 bases.